This T cell receptor beta chain came from a study of post-analysis software for immune sequencing data. Background on the study: Included courses were relapsing-remitting and secondary progressive multiple sclerosis; progressive-relapsing multiple sclerosis was also included. Study observations and caveats: Five or six TRBV segments, TRBV5-6, TRBV5-1 and TRBV20-1 among them, were found more frequent in patients than controls. Significantly lower normalized Chao1 diversity was seen in multiple sclerosis patients than in controls.

The V gene's germline CDR1 is MGHRA and CDR2 YSYEKL. V was cut by 0 bases and J by 7 bases, with 9 bases left in between. This CDR3 comprises 13 residues. Unique molecular identifiers were present in the TCR beta cDNA libraries. Out of 1 to 10 million T cells, about 460,000 cDNA molecules were generated. One entry per CDR3 protein, called by TCRdb with MiXCR from the PCR reads. The sample carries 380,000 or so distinct CDR3 sequences, around 37% recorded once. This clonotype was seen ten or more times. Its antigen remains unknown. Material for sequencing was blood. The sequence came from a girl aged 10-17 years with multiple sclerosis. V and J are TRBV4-1 and TRBJ1-1, with D hard to call. CDR3 coding DNA: TGCGCCAGCAGCCAAGATATGTTGGTTGAAGCTTTCTTT. Amino acids: CASSQDMLVEAFF.